At least ten counts were recorded for the clone carrying this T cell receptor (beta chain). The source of the sample is a study of blood T cells in healthy people across ages. A second about 6 to 11 cycle PCR used barcoded and J-beta primers. The template-switch adaptor, which had 12 random nucleotides, put a tag on each cDNA molecule. One entry per CDR3 protein, called by TCRdb with MiXCR from the 5' RACE reads. The top ten hold about 9.4% of the sample, which has about 930,000 distinct CDR3 sequences, roughly 28% seen once. The data were also submitted as part of a second study, on T cells of mothers and their children. Per that paper: Barcodes for each sample and 2-4 random nucleotides were added by the M1S primer used in the second PCR.

The sequenced sample was blood. This TCR came from a woman aged 40 to 50 in good health.

Written as DNA, the CDR3 is TGTGCCAGCAAGGGGGACGGGACCTACGAGCAGTACTTC. It translates to CASKGDGTYEQYF. The chain joins TRBV12-3 or TRBV12-4 to TRBJ2-7, with a possible D match to TRBD1 (6 bases). The CDR3 covers 13 residues. Trimming cost V 7 bases and J 2 bases, with 12 bases left between them.